The source of this T cell receptor (beta chain) is a study of CD8+ T cells in alopecia areata. Across the whole study: A 6-month period off drug followed tofacitinib, which lasted 6 to 18 months.

Treatment: oral pan-JAK inhibitor, 5-10 mg twice daily. Lesional scalp punch biopsies and peripheral blood came from alopecia areata patients. Starting from PBMCs, sorting isolated CD4+ and CD8+ T cells. cDNA serving as the sequencing template came from extracted, reverse transcribed RNA. The table came from immunoSEQ multiplex PCR; TCRdb's copy has only in-frame clones and leaves some out. The table lists approximately 200,000 clones, 50% to 60% of them singletons. V lost 1 base to trimming and J lost 4 bases; unmatched junction nucleotides: 13. This CDR3 spans 17 amino acids. Germline assignment: CDR1 SQVTM and CDR2 ANQGSEA.

This chain connects TRBV29-1 to TRBJ1-2; TRBD1 aligns across 9 bases. This receptor was taken from a human donor with alopecia areata. This specimen was CD4+ T cells sorted from blood, taken at week 4, from a patient treated with tofacitinib. CDR3 bases: TGCAGCGTTGAAGTGGGGGACAGGGTCGGAATACTCTATGGCTACACCTTC. It codes for CSVEVGDRVGILYGYTF.